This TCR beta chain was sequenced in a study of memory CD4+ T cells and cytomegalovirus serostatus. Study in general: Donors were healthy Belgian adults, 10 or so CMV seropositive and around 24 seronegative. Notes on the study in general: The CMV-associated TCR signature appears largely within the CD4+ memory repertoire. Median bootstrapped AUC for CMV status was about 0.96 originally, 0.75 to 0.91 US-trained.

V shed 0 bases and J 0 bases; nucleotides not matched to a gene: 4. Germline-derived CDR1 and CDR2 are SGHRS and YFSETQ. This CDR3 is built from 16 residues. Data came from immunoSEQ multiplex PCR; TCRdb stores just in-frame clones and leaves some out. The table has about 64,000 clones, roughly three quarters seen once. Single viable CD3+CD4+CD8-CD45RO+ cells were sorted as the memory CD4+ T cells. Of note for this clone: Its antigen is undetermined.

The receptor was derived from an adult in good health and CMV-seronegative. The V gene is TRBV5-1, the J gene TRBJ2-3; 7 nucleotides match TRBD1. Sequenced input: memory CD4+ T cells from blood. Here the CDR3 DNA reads TGCGCCAGCAGCTTGGATGGGACAGAGAGCACAGATACGCAGTATTTT. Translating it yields CASSLDGTESTDTQYF.